A selection of T cell receptor beta chains follows, all from one sample in a study of shared T cell receptors in the human thymus. Clones were read by immunoSEQ multiplex PCR, and TCRdb kept only the in-frame ones, dropping some. The sample records some 760,000 clones, 80% to 90% being singletons. These data also featured in a second study, about human thymus T cells.

Sequenced input: thymocytes. These receptors were taken from a girl younger than two with a congenital heart defect. CDR3s include the opening cysteine and the closing phenylalanine or tryptophan. A D gene is named only where the DNA matches it firmly. Where a row states a size, it is once, few, many or the class of an expanded clone; other rows omit it.

-	-	TRBV9	TRBJ2-1	TGTGCCAGCAGCGTAGAGGAGGGGGGGGAACCCTACAATGAGCAGTTCTTC	CASSVEEGGEPYNEQFF
TRBD1	few	TRBV5-1	TRBJ2-7	TGCGCCAGCAGCGGGACAGGGGAGGATTGCGAGCAGTACTTC	CASSGTGEDCEQYF
-	-	TRBV14	TRBJ1-1	TGTGCCAGCAGCCAAGATCGGGGGAGTCAGAACACTGAAGCTTTCTTT	CASSQDRGSQNTEAFF
-	-	TRBV7-8	TRBJ2-3	TGTGCCAGCAGCCCCAGGAGGGGGGGTGCGCCAGATACGCAGTATTTT	CASSPRRGGAPDTQYF
-	-	TRBV5-8	TRBJ2-5	TGTGCCAGCAGCTCCCCAGAGGCCGAGACCCAGTACTTC	CASSSPEAETQYF
TRBD1	few	TRBV7-9	TRBJ1-4	TGTGCCACCGAGAGGTGCCCAGGGGGCTGCGAAAAACTGTTTTTT	CATERCPGGCEKLFF
-	-	TRBV5-6	TRBJ2-7	TGTGCCAGCAGCTCCCAAGGGGGGCAGTACTTC	CASSSQGGQYF
TRBD1	once	TRBV5-1	TRBJ1-1	TGCGCCAGCAGCTCGATGGGACAGGGGGTCACTGAAGCTTTCTTT	CASSSMGQGVTEAFF
-	few	TRBV7-2	TRBJ1-5	TGTGCCAGCAGCTTCGTACGTGCGGGGGCTTCTAATCAGCCCCAGCATTTT	CASSFVRAGASNQPQHF
-	-	TRBV7-2	TRBJ1-1	TGTGCCACTCGTCTGGTTCGGGACACTGAAGCTTTCTTT	CATRLVRDTEAFF
-	-	TRBV5-1	TRBJ2-4	TGCGCCAGCAGCTTGGGACAGGAACCCAAAAACATTCAGTACTTC	CASSLGQEPKNIQYF
-	-	TRBV28	TRBJ2-5	TGTGCCAGCAGTTTACCCGGGGGACGGGAGACCCAGTACTTC	CASSLPGGRETQYF
-	-	TRBV5-4	TRBJ2-5	TGTGCCAGCAGCTTGGACAGTCGGTCAGAGACCCAGTACTTC	CASSLDSRSETQYF
-	-	TRBV5-1	TRBJ2-2	TGCGCCAGCAGCTCTAACACCGGGGAGCTGTTTTTT	CASSSNTGELFF
TRBD2	-	TRBV5-5	TRBJ2-2	TGTGCCAGCAGCTTAGCGGGGGCGATGACCGGGGAGCTGTTTTTT	CASSLAGAMTGELFF
-	few	TRBV7-2	TRBJ1-1	TGTGCCAGCAGCTTAGTAGAGGGTTCTGAAGCTTTCTTT	CASSLVEGSEAFF
-	-	TRBV10-3	TRBJ1-2	TGTGCCATCAGTGAGAAGGGGGGGTCCGGCTATGGCTACACCTTC	CAISEKGGSGYGYTF
-	-	TRBV5-6	TRBJ2-4	TGTGCCAGCAGCTGCATACAGGGAAGGACCATTCAGTACTTC	CASSCIQGRTIQYF
TRBD2	-	TRBV12-5	TRBJ2-5	TGTGCTAGTGGCACCCCGGGACTAGAGGGCGAGACCCAGTACTTC	CASGTPGLEGETQYF
TRBD2	-	TRBV18	TRBJ2-7	TGTGCCAGCTCACCAAAAGTTCGGGCGGGGGTCGAGCAGTACTTC	CASSPKVRAGVEQYF
-	-	TRBV6-1	TRBJ2-2	TGTGCCAGCAGTGAAGTGGGGCAGGAGCTGTTTTTT	CASSEVGQELFF
-	-	TRBV15	TRBJ2-5	TGTGCCACCAGCAGAGAGGGTAGCTTCAGTTGGGAGACCCAGTACTTC	CATSREGSFSWETQYF
-	-	TRBV6-4	TRBJ1-5	TGTGCCAGCAGCGCGGGCCCCCTTCAGCCCCAGCATTTT	CASSAGPLQPQHF
-	-	TRBV18	TRBJ2-7	TGTGCCAGCTCACTAACGATGAGCTCCTACGAGCAGTACTTC	CASSLTMSSYEQYF
TRBD2	-	TRBV5-1	TRBJ2-7	TGCGCCAGCAGCCCTTCGGGACTAGCTTCCCCTTTCCTATCCTACGAGCAGTACTTC	CASSPSGLASPFLSYEQYF
-	-	TRBV5-4	TRBJ2-3	TGTGCCAGCAGCTCACCGGGGAGAAAAGATACGCAGTATTTT	CASSSPGRKDTQYF
-	-	TRBV19	TRBJ1-5	TGTGCCAGTAACCCTTGGGTGAGGGCCGGCAATCAGCCCCAGCATTTT	CASNPWVRAGNQPQHF
-	-	TRBV7-9	TRBJ1-2	TGTGCCAGCAGCTTTGCGGCGTCTGGCTACACCTTC	CASSFAASGYTF
TRBD1	-	TRBV25-1	TRBJ2-5	TGTGCCAGCAGTGGGCGGACAGGGGGCTCCCAGTACTTC	CASSGRTGGSQYF
TRBD2	-	TRBV4-2	TRBJ2-3	TGTGCCAGCAGCCAAGATGTTCCGAGGCTAGCGGGGGTCAGCACAGATACGCAGTATTTT	CASSQDVPRLAGVSTDTQYF
TRBD2	once	TRBV29-1	TRBJ2-6	TGCAGCGTTGAAGCACCTCTAGCGGGGGGTCCCAACGTCCTGACTTTC	CSVEAPLAGGPNVLTF
-	-	TRBV6-5	TRBJ1-4	TGTGCCAGCAGTTATCGGTATCAGGGTTGGAATGAAAAACTGTTTTTT	CASSYRYQGWNEKLFF
TRBD2	-	TRBV5-1	TRBJ2-4	TGCGCCAGCAGCTTGGTAGCGGGGGAAATCCTTCCCAAAAACATTCAGTACTTC	CASSLVAGEILPKNIQYF
-	few	TRBV19	TRBJ2-3	TGTGCCAGTAGTATTGGCCCCGAAGATACGCAGTATTTT	CASSIGPEDTQYF
-	once	TRBV4-3	TRBJ2-4	TGCGCCAGCAGCCAAGAGTCCGGTCCGTTTGACAAAAACATTCAGTACTTC	CASSQESGPFDKNIQYF
-	-	TRBV18	TRBJ2-7	TGTGCCAGCTCACCAGTGTTGGCAGGGTCCCCCTACGAGCAGTACTTC	CASSPVLAGSPYEQYF